This is a list of T cell receptor beta chains from one sample in a study of CD8 T cells in ankylosing spondylitis. MiXCR was run by TCRdb on the 5' RACE reads, yielding one entry per CDR3 protein. This sample carries tens of thousands of distinct CDR3 sequences, roughly 30% of them seen once, and the ten largest clones take roughly 59%. The sequenced sample was blood, either unsorted or a sorted T cell fraction (not recorded which). The receptors were sampled from a male donor with ankylosing spondylitis or in good health (not recorded which). Each CDR3 is given with its conserved first and last residue. Some rows mark clone size as missing; the rest say once, few, many or name a class of expanded clone.

NA,TRBV29-1,TRBJ2-1,CSGTGTPFNEQFF
NA,TRBV5-1,TRBJ2-1,CASSTSGRDNNEQFF
few,TRBV18,TRBJ2-5,CASSDGGILQETQYF
few,TRBV5-5,TRBJ2-3,CASSLFNEDTQYF
NA,TRBV12-3/TRBV12-4,TRBJ1-5,CASSLMDSNQPQHF
NA,TRBV10-3,TRBJ1-2,CAITGTGGDYGYTF
many,TRBV20-1,TRBJ2-1,CSARVASIYEQFF
few,TRBV6-5,TRBJ2-2,CASSYIYQGSPLDTGELFF
NA,TRBV11-2,TRBJ2-5,CASSLTGGQETQYF
NA,TRBV18,TRBJ1-1,CASSELMNTEAFF